This TCR beta chain was observed in a study of PD-1 blockade in classical Hodgkin lymphoma. The CDR3 loop spans 16 amino acids. The germline V and J ends were trimmed by 1 base and 6 bases, with 19 bases remaining between them. Looked up from germline, CDR1 is MDHEN and CDR2 is SYDVKM. Worth noting for this clone: What it recognizes is unknown.

The protocol was immunoSEQ multiplex PCR, while the TCRdb copy is restricted to in-frame clones and leaves out a portion. The profile shows over 10,000 clones, 85% to 90% of them singletons. The study, taken as a whole, reports: There remain no defined causes for the repertoire differences, which possibly reflect disease activity or prior therapy.

Time point meaning: cycle 4 day 1 (C4D1), after five to seven weeks of nivolumab. Brentuximab vedotin exposure varied among the patients, all of whom had relapsed after autologous stem cell transplantation. Researchers used magnetic negative selection to pull out pure CD4+ T cells from thawed PBMCs. Classification of best responses gave complete response, partial response or progressive disease. The starting material was CD4+ T cells from blood, obtained before the fourth cycle of nivolumab. The receptor was derived from a human donor with classical Hodgkin lymphoma. This chain uses TRBV28 with TRBJ2-7; D uncertain. The CDR3 DNA sequence: TGTGCCAGCAGTTTATTACCGGGCTCAATTCTCGGCGAGCAGTACTTC. Translating gives CASSLLPGSILGEQYF.